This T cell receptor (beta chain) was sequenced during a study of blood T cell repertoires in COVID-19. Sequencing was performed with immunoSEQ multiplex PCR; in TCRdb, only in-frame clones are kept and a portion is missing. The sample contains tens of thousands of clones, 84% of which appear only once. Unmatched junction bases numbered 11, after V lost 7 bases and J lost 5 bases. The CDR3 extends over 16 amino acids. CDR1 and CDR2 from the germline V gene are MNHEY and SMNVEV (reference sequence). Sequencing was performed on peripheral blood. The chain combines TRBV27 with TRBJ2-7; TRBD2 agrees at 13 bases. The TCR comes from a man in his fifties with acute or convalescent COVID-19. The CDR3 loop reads CASMGLAGYPGDEQYF. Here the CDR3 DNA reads TGTGCCAGCATGGGACTAGCGGGGTACCCCGGCGACGAGCAGTACTTC.